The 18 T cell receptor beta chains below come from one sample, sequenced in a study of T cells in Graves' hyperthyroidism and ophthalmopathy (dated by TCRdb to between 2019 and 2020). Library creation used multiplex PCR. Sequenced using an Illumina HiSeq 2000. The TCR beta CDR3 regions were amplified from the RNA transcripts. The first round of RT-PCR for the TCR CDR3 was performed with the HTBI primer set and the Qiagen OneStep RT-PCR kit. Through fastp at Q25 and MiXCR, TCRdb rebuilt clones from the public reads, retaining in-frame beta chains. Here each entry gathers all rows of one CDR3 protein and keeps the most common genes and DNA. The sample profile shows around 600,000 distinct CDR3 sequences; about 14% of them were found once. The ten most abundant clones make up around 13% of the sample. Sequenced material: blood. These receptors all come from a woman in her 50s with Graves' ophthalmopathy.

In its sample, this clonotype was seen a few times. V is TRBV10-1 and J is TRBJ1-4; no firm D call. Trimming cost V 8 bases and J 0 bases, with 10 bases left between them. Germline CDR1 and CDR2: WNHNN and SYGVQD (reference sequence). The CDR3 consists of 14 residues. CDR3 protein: CASSIDATNEKLFF. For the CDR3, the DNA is TGCGCCAGCTCGATCGATGCAACTAATGAAAAACTGTTTTTT.

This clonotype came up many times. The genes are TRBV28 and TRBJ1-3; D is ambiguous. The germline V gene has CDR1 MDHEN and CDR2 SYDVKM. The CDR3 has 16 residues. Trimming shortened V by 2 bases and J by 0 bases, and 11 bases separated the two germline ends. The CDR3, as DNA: TGTGCCAGCAGTTTAAGAGGAGGGAGCTCTGGAAACACCATATATTTT. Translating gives CASSLRGGSSGNTIYF.

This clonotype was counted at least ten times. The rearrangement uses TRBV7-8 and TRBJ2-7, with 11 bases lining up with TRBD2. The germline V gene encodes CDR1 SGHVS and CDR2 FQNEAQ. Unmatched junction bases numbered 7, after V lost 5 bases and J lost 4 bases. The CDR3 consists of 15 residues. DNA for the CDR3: TGTGCCAGCAGCGGAATAGCGGGAGGGCCTTACGAGCAGTACTTC. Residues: CASSGIAGGPYEQYF. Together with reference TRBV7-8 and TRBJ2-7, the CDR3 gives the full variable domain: GAGVSQSPRYKVAKRGQDVALRCDPISGHVSLFWYQQALGQGPEFLTYFQNEAQLDKSGLPSDRFFAERPEGSVSTLKIQRTQQEDSAVYLCASSGIAGGPYEQYFGPGTRLTVT.

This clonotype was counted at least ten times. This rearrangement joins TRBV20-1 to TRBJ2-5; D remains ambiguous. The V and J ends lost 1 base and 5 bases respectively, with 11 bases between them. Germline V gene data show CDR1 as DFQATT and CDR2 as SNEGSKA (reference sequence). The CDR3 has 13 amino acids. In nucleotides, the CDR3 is TGCAGTGCTAGAGGTGATCTTGGGGAGACCCAGTACTTC. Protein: CSARGDLGETQYF.

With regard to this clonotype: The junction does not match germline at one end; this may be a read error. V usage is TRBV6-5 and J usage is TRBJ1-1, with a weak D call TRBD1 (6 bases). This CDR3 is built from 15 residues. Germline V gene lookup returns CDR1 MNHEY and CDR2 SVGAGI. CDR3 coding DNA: TGTACCAGCAGTTCGAAAAGACAGGAATGGACTGAAGCCTTCTTT. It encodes CTSSSKRQEWTEAFF.

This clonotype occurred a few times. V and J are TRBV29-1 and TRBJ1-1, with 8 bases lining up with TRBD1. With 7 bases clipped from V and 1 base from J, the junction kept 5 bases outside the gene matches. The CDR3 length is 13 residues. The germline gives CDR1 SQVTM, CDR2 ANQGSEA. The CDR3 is CSGHRGANTEAFF. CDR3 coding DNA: TGCAGCGGTCACAGGGGGGCGAACACTGAAGCTTTCTTT.

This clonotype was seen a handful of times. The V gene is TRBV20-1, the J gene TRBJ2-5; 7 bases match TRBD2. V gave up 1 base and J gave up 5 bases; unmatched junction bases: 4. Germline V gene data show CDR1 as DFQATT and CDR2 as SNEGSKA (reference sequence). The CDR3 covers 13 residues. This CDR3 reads CSARAGAGETQYF. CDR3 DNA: TGCAGTGCTAGAGCGGGAGCGGGGGAGACCCAGTACTTC.

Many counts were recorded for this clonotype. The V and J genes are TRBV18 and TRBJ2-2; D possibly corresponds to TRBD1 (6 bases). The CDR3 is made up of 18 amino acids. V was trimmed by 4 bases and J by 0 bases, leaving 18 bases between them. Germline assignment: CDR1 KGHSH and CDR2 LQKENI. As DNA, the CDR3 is TGTGCCAGCTCACTCGTCCCGGGACAAGGCGCGAACACCGGGGAGCTGTTTTTT. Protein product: CASSLVPGQGANTGELFF.

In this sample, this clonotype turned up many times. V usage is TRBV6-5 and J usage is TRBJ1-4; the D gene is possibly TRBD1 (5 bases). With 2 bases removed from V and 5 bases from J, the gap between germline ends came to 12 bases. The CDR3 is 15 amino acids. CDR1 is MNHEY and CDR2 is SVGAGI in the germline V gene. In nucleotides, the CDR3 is TGTGCCAGCAGTTACGGTTCAGGGAACAATGAAAAACTGTTTTTT. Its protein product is CASSYGSGNNEKLFF.

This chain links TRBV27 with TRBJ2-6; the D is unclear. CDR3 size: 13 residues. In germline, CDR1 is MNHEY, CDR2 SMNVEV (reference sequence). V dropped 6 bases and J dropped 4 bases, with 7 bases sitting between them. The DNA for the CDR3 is TGTGCCAGCAGAGTCCTCGGGGCCAACGTCCTGACTTTC. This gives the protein CASRVLGANVLTF.

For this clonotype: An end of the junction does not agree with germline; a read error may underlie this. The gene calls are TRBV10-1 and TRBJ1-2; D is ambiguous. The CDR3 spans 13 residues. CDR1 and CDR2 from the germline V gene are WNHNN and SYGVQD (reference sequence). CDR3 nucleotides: TGCGCCAGCATTAGTGGCCGCTACTATGGCTGCACCTTC. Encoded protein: CASISGRYYGCTF.

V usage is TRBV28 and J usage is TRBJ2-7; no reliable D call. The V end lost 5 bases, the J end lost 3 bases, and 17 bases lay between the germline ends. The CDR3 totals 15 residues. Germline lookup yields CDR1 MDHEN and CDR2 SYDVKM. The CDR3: CASSIYAQWGYEQYF. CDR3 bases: TGTGCCAGCAGTATTTATGCTCAGTGGGGCTACGAGCAGTACTTC.

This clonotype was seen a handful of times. The CDR3 region is CSVESAPEQFF. CDR3 DNA: TGCAGCGTTGAATCGGCCCCTGAGCAGTTCTTC. The chain recombines TRBV29-1 with TRBJ2-1; D is unresolved. V was pared by 2 bases and J by 9 bases, with 8 bases between. The V gene's germline CDR1 is SQVTM and CDR2 ANQGSEA. This CDR3 comprises 11 residues.

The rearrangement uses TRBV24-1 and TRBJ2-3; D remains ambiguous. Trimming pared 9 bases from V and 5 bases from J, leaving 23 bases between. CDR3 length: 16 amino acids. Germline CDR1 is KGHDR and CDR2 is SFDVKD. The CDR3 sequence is CATLETLPYPLDTQYF. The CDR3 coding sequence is TGTGCCACCTTGGAAACTCTTCCCTACCCCCTAGATACGCAGTATTTT.

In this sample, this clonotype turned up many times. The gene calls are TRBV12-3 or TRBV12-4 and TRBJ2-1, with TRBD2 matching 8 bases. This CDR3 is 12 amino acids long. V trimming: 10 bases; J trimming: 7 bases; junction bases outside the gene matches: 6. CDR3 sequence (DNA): TGTGCCACCTCAGCGGGAGTTAATGAGCAGTTCTTC. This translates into CATSAGVNEQFF.

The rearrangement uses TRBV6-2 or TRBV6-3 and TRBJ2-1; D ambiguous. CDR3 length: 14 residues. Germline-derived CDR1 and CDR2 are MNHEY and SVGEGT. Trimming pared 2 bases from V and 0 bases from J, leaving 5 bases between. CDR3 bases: TGTGCCAGCAGTTACGGTCTCTCCTACAATGAGCAGTTCTTC. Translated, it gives CASSYGLSYNEQFF.

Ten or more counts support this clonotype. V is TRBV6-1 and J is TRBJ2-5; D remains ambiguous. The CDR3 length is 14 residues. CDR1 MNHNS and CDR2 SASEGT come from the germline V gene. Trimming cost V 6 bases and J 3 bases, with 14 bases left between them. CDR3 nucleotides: TGTGCCAGCAGGAGGACGGTCACCAAAGAGACCCAGTACTTC. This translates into CASRRTVTKETQYF.

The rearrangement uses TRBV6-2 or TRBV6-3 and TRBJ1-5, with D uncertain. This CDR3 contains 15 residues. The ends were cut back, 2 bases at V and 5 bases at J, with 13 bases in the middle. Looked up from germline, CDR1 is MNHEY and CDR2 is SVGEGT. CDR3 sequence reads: CASSYGSGQDQPQHF. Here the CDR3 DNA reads TGTGCCAGCAGTTACGGGTCAGGCCAGGATCAGCCCCAGCATTTT.